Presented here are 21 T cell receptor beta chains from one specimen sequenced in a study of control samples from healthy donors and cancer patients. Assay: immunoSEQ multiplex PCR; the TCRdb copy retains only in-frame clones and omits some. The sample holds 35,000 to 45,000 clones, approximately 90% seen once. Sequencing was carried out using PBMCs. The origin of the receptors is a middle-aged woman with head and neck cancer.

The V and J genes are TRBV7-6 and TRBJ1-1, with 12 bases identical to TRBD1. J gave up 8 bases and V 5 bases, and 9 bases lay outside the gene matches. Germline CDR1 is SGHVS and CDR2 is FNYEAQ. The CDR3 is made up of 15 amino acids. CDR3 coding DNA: TGTGCCAGCAGCAAGCGGGCCGGGACAGGGGGCGAAGCTTTCTTT. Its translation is CASSKRAGTGGEAFF.

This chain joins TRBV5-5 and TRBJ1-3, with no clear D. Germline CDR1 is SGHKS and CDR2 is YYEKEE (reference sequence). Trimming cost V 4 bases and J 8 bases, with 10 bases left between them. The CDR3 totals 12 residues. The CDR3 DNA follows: TGTGCCAGCAGCATTTCCGAGGACACCATATATTTT. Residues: CASSISEDTIYF.

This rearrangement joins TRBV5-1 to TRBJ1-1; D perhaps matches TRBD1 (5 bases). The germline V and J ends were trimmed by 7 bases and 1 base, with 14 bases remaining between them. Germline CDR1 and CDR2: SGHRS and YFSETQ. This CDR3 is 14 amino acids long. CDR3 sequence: CASSGQGRNTEAFF. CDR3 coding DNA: TGCGCCAGCTCTGGGCAGGGACGGAACACTGAAGCTTTCTTT.

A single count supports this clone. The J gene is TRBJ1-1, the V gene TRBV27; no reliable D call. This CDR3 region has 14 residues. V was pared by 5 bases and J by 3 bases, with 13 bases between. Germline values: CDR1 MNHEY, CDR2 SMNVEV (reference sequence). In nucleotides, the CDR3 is TGTGCCAGCAGTCCGGGTAGCCGGGACACTGAAGCTTTCTTT. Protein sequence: CASSPGSRDTEAFF.

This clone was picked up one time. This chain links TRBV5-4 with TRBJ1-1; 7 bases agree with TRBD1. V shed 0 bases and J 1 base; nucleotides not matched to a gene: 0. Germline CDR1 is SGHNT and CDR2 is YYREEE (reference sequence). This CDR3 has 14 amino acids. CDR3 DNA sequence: TGTGCCAGCAGCTTGGACAGGGGGAACACTGAAGCTTTCTTT. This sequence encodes CASSLDRGNTEAFF.

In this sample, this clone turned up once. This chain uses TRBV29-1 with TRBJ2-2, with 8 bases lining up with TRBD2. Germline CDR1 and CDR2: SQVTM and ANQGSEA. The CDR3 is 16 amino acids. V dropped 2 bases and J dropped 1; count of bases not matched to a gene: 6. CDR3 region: CSVEPISGRNTGELFF. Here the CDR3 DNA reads TGCAGCGTTGAACCGATCAGCGGGAGGAACACCGGGGAGCTGTTTTTT.

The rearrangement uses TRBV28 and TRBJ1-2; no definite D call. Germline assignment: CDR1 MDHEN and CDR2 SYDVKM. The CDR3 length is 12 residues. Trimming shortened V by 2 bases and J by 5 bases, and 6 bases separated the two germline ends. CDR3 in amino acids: CASSLNGYGYTF. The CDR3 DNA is TGTGCCAGCAGTTTAAATGGGTATGGCTACACCTTC.

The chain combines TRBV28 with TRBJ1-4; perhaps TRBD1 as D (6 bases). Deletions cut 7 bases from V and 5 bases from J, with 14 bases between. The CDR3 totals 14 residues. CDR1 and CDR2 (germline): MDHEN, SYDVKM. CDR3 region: CASTPGGRNEKLFF. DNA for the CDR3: TGTGCCAGCACTCCCGGGGGCCGAAATGAAAAACTGTTTTTT.

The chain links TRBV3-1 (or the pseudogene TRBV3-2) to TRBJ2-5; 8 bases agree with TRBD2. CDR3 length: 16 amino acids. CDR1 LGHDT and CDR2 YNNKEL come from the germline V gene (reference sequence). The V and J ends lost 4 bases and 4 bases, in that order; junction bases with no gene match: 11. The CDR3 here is CASSRTGGLLLETQYF. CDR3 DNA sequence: TGTGCCAGCAGCCGTACGGGGGGGCTGTTGTTAGAGACCCAGTACTTC.

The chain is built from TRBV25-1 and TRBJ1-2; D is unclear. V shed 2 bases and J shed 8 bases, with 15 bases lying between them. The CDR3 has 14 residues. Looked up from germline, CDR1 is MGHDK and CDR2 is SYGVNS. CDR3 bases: TGTGCCAGCAGTGAAGCGAACCTCCCGAGGGGCTACACCTTC. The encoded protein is CASSEANLPRGYTF.

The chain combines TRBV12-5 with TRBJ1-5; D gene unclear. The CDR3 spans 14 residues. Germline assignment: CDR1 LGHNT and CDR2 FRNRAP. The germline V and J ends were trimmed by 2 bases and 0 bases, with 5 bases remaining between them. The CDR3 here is CASGLFSSNQPQHF. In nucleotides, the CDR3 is TGTGCTAGTGGTTTGTTCTCTAGCAATCAGCCCCAGCATTTT.

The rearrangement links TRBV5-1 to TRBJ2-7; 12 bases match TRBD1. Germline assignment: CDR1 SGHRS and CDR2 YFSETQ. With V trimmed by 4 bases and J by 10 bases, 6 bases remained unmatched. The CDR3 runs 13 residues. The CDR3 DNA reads TGCGCCAGCAGCGCCCCGGGACAGGGGGCTCAGTACTTC. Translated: CASSAPGQGAQYF.

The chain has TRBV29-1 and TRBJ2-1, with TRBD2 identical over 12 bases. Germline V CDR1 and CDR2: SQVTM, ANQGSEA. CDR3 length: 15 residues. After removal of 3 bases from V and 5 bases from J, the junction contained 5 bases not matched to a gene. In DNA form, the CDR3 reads TGCAGCGTTGAGGCTAGCGGGAGGGCGGACAATGAGCAGTTCTTC. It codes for CSVEASGRADNEQFF.

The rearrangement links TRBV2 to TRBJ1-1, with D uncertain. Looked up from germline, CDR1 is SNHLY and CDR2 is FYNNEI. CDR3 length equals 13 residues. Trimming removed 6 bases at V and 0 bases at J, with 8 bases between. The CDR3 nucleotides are TGTGCCAGCAGAGACGGGGTGAACACTGAAGCTTTCTTT. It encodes CASRDGVNTEAFF. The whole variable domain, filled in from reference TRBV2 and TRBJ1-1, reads EPEVTQTPSHQVTQMGQEVILRCVPISNHLYFYWYRQILGQKVEFLVSFYNNEISEKSEIFDDQFSVERPDGSNFTLKIRSTKLEDSAMYFCASRDGVNTEAFFGQGTRLTVV.

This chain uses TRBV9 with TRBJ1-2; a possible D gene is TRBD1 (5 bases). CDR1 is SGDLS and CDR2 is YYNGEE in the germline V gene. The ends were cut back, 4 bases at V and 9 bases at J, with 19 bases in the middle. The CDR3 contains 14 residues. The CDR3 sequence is CASSSWGVSLSYTF. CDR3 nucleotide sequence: TGTGCCAGCAGCTCTTGGGGGGTTTCTTTAAGCTACACCTTC.

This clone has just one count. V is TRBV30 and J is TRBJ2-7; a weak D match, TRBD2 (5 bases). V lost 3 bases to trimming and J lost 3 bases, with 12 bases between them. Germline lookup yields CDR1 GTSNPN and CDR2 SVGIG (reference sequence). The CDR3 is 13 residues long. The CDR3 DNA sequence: TGTGCCTGGAGCCCCGGGATATTCTACGAGCAGTACTTC. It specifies CAWSPGIFYEQYF.

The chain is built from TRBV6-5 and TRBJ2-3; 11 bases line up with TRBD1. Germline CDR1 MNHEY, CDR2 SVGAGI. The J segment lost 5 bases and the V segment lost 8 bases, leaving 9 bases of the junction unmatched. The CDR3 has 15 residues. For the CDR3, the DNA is TGTGCCAGCGCGTTACCGGGACAGGGGGTAGATACGCAGTATTTT. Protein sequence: CASALPGQGVDTQYF.

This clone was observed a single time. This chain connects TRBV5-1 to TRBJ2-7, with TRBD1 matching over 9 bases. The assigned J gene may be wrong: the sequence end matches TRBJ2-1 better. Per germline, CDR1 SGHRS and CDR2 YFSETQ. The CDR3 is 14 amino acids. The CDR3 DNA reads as TGCGCCAGTACCCGGGACAGGGTAGTGGATGAGCAGTTCTTC. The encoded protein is CASTRDRVVDEQFF.

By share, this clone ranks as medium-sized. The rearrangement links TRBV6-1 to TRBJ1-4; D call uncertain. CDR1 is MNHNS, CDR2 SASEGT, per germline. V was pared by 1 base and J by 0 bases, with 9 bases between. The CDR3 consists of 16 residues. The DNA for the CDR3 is TGTGCCAGCAGTGAAGGGTTGGCACCAACTAATGAAAAACTGTTTTTT. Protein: CASSEGLAPTNEKLFF.

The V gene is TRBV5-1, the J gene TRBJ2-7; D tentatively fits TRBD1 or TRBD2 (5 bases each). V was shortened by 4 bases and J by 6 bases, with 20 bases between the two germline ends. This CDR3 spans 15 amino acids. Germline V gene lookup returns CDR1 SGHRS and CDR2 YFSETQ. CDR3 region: CASSGPGRRLGEQYF. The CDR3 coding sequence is TGCGCCAGCAGCGGCCCGGGACGCCGGTTGGGCGAGCAGTACTTC.

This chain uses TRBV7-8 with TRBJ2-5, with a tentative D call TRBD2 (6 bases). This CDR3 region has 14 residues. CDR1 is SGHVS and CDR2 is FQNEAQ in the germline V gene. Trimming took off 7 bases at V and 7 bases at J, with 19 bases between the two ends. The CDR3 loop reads CASNTGGIGRTQYF. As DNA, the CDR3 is TGTGCCAGCAACACTGGGGGGATAGGTCGGACCCAGTACTTC.